The rows below give T cell receptor beta chains drawn from one sample of a study of early T cells in non-severe SARS-CoV-2 infection. One entry per CDR3 protein, called by TCRdb with MiXCR from the 5' RACE reads. The sample records approximately 81,000 distinct CDR3 sequences, 11% to 15% being singletons. Sequenced sample: whole blood. Every receptor here comes from an adult who was a healthcare worker with PCR-confirmed SARS-CoV-2 infection or an uninfected control (not recorded which). Both conserved end residues are part of each CDR3. A D gene is named only where the DNA matches it firmly. Clone size appears in some rows only: once, few, many, or a class for an expanded clone.

TRBV5-1	15	TRBJ2-5	many	.	TGCGCCAGCAGCTTTTTAGGTGCAGTTCGAGAGACCCAGTACTTC	CASSFLGAVRETQYF
TRBV25-1	14	TRBJ2-7	many	.	TGTGCCAGCAGTGGGGCGGACATCAGGGCGAGGCAGTACTTC	CASSGADIRARQYF
TRBV10-3	17	TRBJ2-5	.	TRBD2	TGTGCCATCAGTGAAGGACTAGCGCGGGAGTTGGTGGAGACCCAGTACTTC	CAISEGLARELVETQYF
TRBV9	16	TRBJ2-5	.	TRBD2	TGTGCCAGCAGCGTAGATGTAACAACGTCACGGGAGGCCCAGTACTTC	CASSVDVTTSREAQYF
TRBV4-1	15	TRBJ2-7	.	.	TGCGCCAGCAGCCACCGTACGGGCGAAACCTACGAGCAGTACTTC	CASSHRTGETYEQYF
TRBV15	16	TRBJ2-3	.	TRBD1	TGTGCCACCAGCCGGGGACAGGGGGCAGGCACAGATACGCAGTATTTT	CATSRGQGAGTDTQYF
TRBV11-2	14	TRBJ2-7	.	TRBD2	TGTGCCAGCAGCTTAGATCCGGGGGGTACGGAGCAGTACTTC	CASSLDPGGTEQYF
TRBV7-2	17	TRBJ2-5	.	.	TGTGCCAGCAGCCCAGGGAGGGGGGCCCCTTTTAAAGAGACCCAGTACTTC	CASSPGRGAPFKETQYF
TRBV7-8	16	TRBJ2-5	.	TRBD2	TGTGCCAGCAGCCCGGGACTAGCGGGAGTGACGGAGACCCAGTACTTC	CASSPGLAGVTETQYF
TRBV10-2	13	TRBJ1-1	many	.	TGCGCCAGCAGTGATGCTTTGAACACTGAAGCTTTCTTT	CASSDALNTEAFF
TRBV7-9	15	TRBJ1-2	many	.	TGTGCCAGCATCCCCCGGGACACAGGTCTCCATGGCTACACCTTC	CASIPRDTGLHGYTF
TRBV3-1	14	TRBJ2-1	few	.	TGTGCCAGCAGCCATTTAGTCGATCCAACGGGGCAGTTCTTC	CASSHLVDPTGQFF
TRBV9	14	TRBJ2-5	few	.	TGTGCCAGCAGCCCCCCCAGCGGCCAAGAGACCCAGTACTTC	CASSPPSGQETQYF
TRBV7-9	12	TRBJ2-7	few	.	TGTGCCAGCAGCTCCCGAAGTGACGAGCAGTACTTC	CASSSRSDEQYF
TRBV20-1	14	TRBJ1-1	few	.	TGCAGTGCTGGTTATGACAGAGGATCTACTGAAGCTTTCTTT	CSAGYDRGSTEAFF
TRBV29-1	12	TRBJ1-1	.	.	TGCAGCTCGGCGGAGGGTCATCTAGAAGCTTTCTTT	CSSAEGHLEAFF
TRBV6-6	14	TRBJ1-1	many	.	TGTGCCAGCAGTTACTCGACAGGGAACACTGAAGCTTTCTTT	CASSYSTGNTEAFF
TRBV20-1	15	TRBJ2-3	few	TRBD2	TGCAGTGCTCAGGGACTAGCGGCCTCCCCGGATACGCAGTATTTT	CSAQGLAASPDTQYF
TRBV5-5	15	TRBJ2-1	.	.	TGTGCCAGCAGCTTAGGGCGGGAATCCTACAATGAGCAGTTCTTC	CASSLGRESYNEQFF
TRBV5-1	14	TRBJ2-7	many	.	TGCGCCAGCAGCTTGGCCCTCGGCTCCTACGAGCAGTACTTC	CASSLALGSYEQYF
TRBV3-1	15	TRBJ2-5	many	.	TGTGCCAGCAGCCAAAATCCCAGCTCCCCAGAGACCCAGTACTTC	CASSQNPSSPETQYF
TRBV6-1	15	TRBJ1-4	.	TRBD1	TGTGCCAGCAGTGACGTGGACAGGGGGCACGAAAAACTGTTTTTT	CASSDVDRGHEKLFF
TRBV7-9	12	TRBJ2-1	.	.	TGTGCCAGCAGCCTTTCTGGCAATGAGCAGTTCTTC	CASSLSGNEQFF